This T cell receptor (beta chain) was observed in a study of response to subunit inactivated influenza vaccine. Trimming shortened V by 6 bases and J by 0 bases, and 12 bases separated the two germline ends. CDR3 length: 14 residues. Germline-derived CDR1 and CDR2 are KGHSH and LQKENI. Concerning this clonotype itself: Its antigen is currently unknown.

The study, taken as a whole, reports: That few new T cells are recruited by each seasonal influenza vaccination was the authors' suggestion.

TCRdb ran MiXCR on the RT-PCR reads and lists one entry per CDR3 protein. The profile shows about 780,000 distinct CDR3 sequences, less than 20% of them singletons. The sample in question was PBMCs from blood, obtained 5 days after vaccination. The receptor was derived from a man aged 45-65 years who received an inactivated influenza vaccine. V usage is TRBV18 and J usage is TRBJ2-7; D unclear. Written as DNA, the CDR3 is TGTGCCAGCTCTTCATGGGAAAACTCCTACGAGCAGTACTTC. Protein product: CASSSWENSYEQYF.